Following are 31 T cell receptor beta chains from one sample sequenced in a study of blood T cell repertoires in COVID-19. This table comes from immunoSEQ multiplex PCR, and its TCRdb copy is limited to in-frame clones, with some not included. Found here are about 94,000 clones, 80% of them singletons; the top ten hold 15% to 20%. The specimen was peripheral blood. These receptors were collected from a human donor in a cohort sampled during active COVID-19.

The gene calls are TRBV5-1 and TRBJ1-1; TRBD1 agrees at 8 bases. This CDR3 has 15 amino acids. Per the germline V gene, CDR1 is SGHRS and CDR2 is YFSETQ. Trimming took 4 bases from V and 1 from J; bases not matched to a gene: 6. CDR3 coding DNA: TGCGCCAGCAGCCACGGGACAGGACCGAACACTGAAGCTTTCTTT. Its protein is CASSHGTGPNTEAFF. Drawing the rest from reference TRBV5-1 and TRBJ1-1, the complete variable domain is KAGVTQTPRYLIKTRGQQVTLSCSPISGHRSVSWYQQTPGQGLQFLFEYFSETQRNKGNFPGRFSGRQFSNSRSEMNVSTLELGDSALYLCASSHGTGPNTEAFFGQGTRLTVV.

In its sample, this clone was seen a few times. The chain uses TRBV5-4 and TRBJ2-7, with 8 bases that match TRBD1. The CDR3 is made up of 14 amino acids. Trimming took 4 bases from V and 4 from J; bases not matched to a gene: 7. Germline V CDR1 and CDR2: SGHNT, YYREEE (reference sequence). The CDR3 coding sequence is TGTGCCAGCAGCCAAGGACAGGGCCCTTACGAGCAGTACTTC. Translation gives CASSQGQGPYEQYF.

The chain couples TRBV10-3 to TRBJ2-1; TRBD2 matches at 10 bases. Germline loops: CDR1 ENHRY, CDR2 SYGVKD. The V gene end was trimmed by 2 bases and the J gene end by 5 bases; junction bases not matched to a gene: 3. The CDR3 is made up of 15 amino acids. The chain's CDR3 is CAISERTSGNNEQFF. The CDR3 DNA sequence: TGTGCCATCAGTGAGCGGACTAGCGGCAACAATGAGCAGTTCTTC.

The genes are TRBV15 and TRBJ1-1; D possibly corresponds to TRBD1 (5 bases). CDR1 LNHNV and CDR2 YYDKDF come from the germline V gene (reference sequence). V gave up 5 bases and J gave up 4 bases, with 11 bases separating them. The length of the CDR3 is 13 residues. CDR3 in DNA: TGTGCCACCAGCGAAACCCAGGGCACTGAAGCTTTCTTT. Translating it yields CATSETQGTEAFF.

This chain connects TRBV3-1 (or the pseudogene TRBV3-2) to TRBJ2-7; possible D gene TRBD1, 6 bases. The CDR3 is 14 residues long. Trimming stripped 3 bases from V and 4 bases from J, with 13 bases between. Germline CDR1 LGHDT, CDR2 YNNKEL (reference sequence). CDR3 coding DNA: TGTGCCAGCAGCCAGTCCAGCCAGGGGTACGAGCAGTACTTC. Protein: CASSQSSQGYEQYF.

V gene TRBV5-8 combines with J gene TRBJ2-7; D uncertain. The germline V gene encodes CDR1 SGHTS and CDR2 YDEGEE. Trimming removed 5 bases at V and 4 bases at J, with 10 bases between. This CDR3 is 12 amino acids long. The CDR3 sequence is CASSRVFYEQYF. CDR3 bases: TGTGCCAGCAGTCGGGTCTTTTACGAGCAGTACTTC.

The J gene is TRBJ2-7, the V gene TRBV5-1, with D maybe TRBD1 (7 bases). Trimming stripped 0 bases from V and 0 bases from J, with 13 bases between. The V gene's germline CDR1 is SGHRS and CDR2 YFSETQ. CDR3 size: 16 residues. This CDR3 is CASSLGAGGNSYEQYF. The CDR3 nucleotides read TGCGCCAGCAGCTTGGGAGCAGGGGGGAACTCCTACGAGCAGTACTTC. The full variable domain, with the rest looked up from reference TRBV5-1 and TRBJ2-7, is KAGVTQTPRYLIKTRGQQVTLSCSPISGHRSVSWYQQTPGQGLQFLFEYFSETQRNKGNFPGRFSGRQFSNSRSEMNVSTLELGDSALYLCASSLGAGGNSYEQYFGPGTRLTVT.

The genes are TRBV5-4 and TRBJ2-7; 9 positions agree with TRBD2. Germline CDR1 and CDR2: SGHNT and YYREEE (reference sequence). With V trimmed by 2 bases and J by 5 bases, 17 bases remained unmatched. The CDR3 runs to 18 residues. In DNA, the CDR3 is TGTGCCAGCAGCTTAGGGGTCGGGGGTGCGGGAGGGCCCCACGAGCAGTACTTC. Its protein product is CASSLGVGGAGGPHEQYF. Based on the CDR3 plus reference TRBV5-4 and TRBJ2-7, the full variable domain is ETGVTQSPTHLIKTRGQQVTLRCSSQSGHNTVSWYQQALGQGPQFIFQYYREEENGRGNFPPRFSGLQFPNYSSELNVNALELDDSALYLCASSLGVGGAGGPHEQYFGPGTRLTVT.

This rearrangement joins TRBV3-1 (or the pseudogene TRBV3-2) to TRBJ2-6, with D maybe TRBD1 (6 bases). Germline-derived CDR1 and CDR2 are LGHDT and YNNKEL (reference sequence). The V end lost 4 bases, the J end lost 0 bases, and 16 bases lay between the germline ends. This CDR3 region has 18 residues. The CDR3, as DNA: TGTGCCAGCAGCCCAATGGGGGCAGCGGCCTCTGGGGCCAACGTCCTGACTTTC. Translated, it gives CASSPMGAAASGANVLTF.

The chain is built from TRBV18 and TRBJ2-6; no firm D call. The CDR3 runs to 14 residues. The germline gives CDR1 KGHSH, CDR2 LQKENI. Trimming took off 4 bases at V and 0 bases at J, with 4 bases between the two ends. The CDR3: CASSLSSGANVLTF. As DNA, the CDR3 is TGTGCCAGCTCACTCTCCTCTGGGGCCAACGTCCTGACTTTC. Using reference TRBV18 and TRBJ2-6 for the parts outside the CDR3, the full variable domain is NAGVMQNPRHLVRRRGQEARLRCSPMKGHSHVYWYRQLPEEGLKFMVYLQKENIIDESGMPKERFSAEFPKEGPSILRIQQVVRGDSAAYFCASSLSSGANVLTFGAGSRLTVL.

J is TRBJ2-1 and V is TRBV18, with D maybe TRBD2 (6 bases). The CDR3 sequence is 15 residues long. Between the trimmed V and J ends, which lost 3 bases and 6 bases, there was a span of 15 bases. Germline assignment: CDR1 KGHSH and CDR2 LQKENI. The CDR3 DNA follows: TGTGCCAGCTCACCCCTTGTCGGGGAGGTCAATGAGCAGTTCTTC. Amino acid sequence: CASSPLVGEVNEQFF.

The chain is built from TRBV4-1 and TRBJ2-1, with D possibly matching TRBD2 (6 bases). The length of the CDR3 is 15 residues. Germline CDR1 reads MGHRA; CDR2 reads YSYEKL. V lost 7 bases to trimming and J lost 0 bases, with 13 bases between them. The CDR3 loop is CASTNAGNSYNEQFF. The DNA of the CDR3 is TGCGCCAGCACTAATGCGGGAAACTCCTACAATGAGCAGTTCTTC.

The genes are TRBV6-1 and TRBJ2-1, with D possibly matching TRBD1 (5 bases). The CDR3 totals 14 residues. The V and J ends lost 2 bases and 2 bases respectively, with 7 bases between them. Per the germline V gene, CDR1 is MNHNS and CDR2 is SASEGT. CDR3 DNA sequence: TGTGCCAGCAGTGAAAAGACAGCCTACAATGAGCAGTTCTTC. Translation gives CASSEKTAYNEQFF.

The rearrangement uses TRBV7-2 and TRBJ2-5; 8 nucleotides agree with TRBD1. Germline loops: CDR1 SGHTA, CDR2 FQGNSA. The CDR3 is 14 amino acids. The ends lost 6 bases at V and 3 bases at J; junction bases unmatched: 6. The CDR3 DNA follows: TGTGCCAGCAGGTGGGACAGGCTCGAAGAGACCCAGTACTTC. It encodes CASRWDRLEETQYF.

The V call is TRBV11-2, the J call TRBJ2-3; a possible D gene is TRBD2 (6 bases). Germline CDR1 and CDR2: SGHAT and FQNNGV. Trimming pared 5 bases from V and 2 bases from J, leaving 23 bases between. The CDR3 runs 18 residues. Here the CDR3 reads CASSPKTLGLASTDTQYF. For the CDR3, the DNA is TGTGCCAGCAGCCCCAAGACTTTGGGACTTGCATCCACAGATACGCAGTATTTT.

This sequence joins TRBV11-2 and TRBJ2-1, with 10 nucleotides matching TRBD2. The trim removed 4 bases at V and 9 bases at J, leaving 6 bases unmatched. The CDR3 is 14 amino acids. Germline lookup yields CDR1 SGHAT and CDR2 FQNNGV. CDR3 sequence reads: CASSSRSGRIEQFF. In nucleotides, the CDR3 is TGTGCCAGCAGCTCCCGTAGCGGGAGGATTGAGCAGTTCTTC.

This chain connects TRBV5-1 to TRBJ2-7; tentatively, D is TRBD1 (6 bases). V was cut by 5 bases and J by 6 bases, with 15 bases left in between. Germline V lookup: CDR1 SGHRS, CDR2 YFSETQ. CDR3 size: 13 residues. The CDR3 here is CASSAAGVLEQYF. The CDR3, as DNA: TGCGCCAGCAGTGCGGCAGGGGTTCTCGAGCAGTACTTC.

The V and J genes are TRBV19 and TRBJ2-7; D remains unclear. The V and J ends lost 10 bases and 4 bases respectively, with 20 bases between them. Germline CDR1 and CDR2: LNHDA and SQIVND (reference sequence). This CDR3 comprises 14 residues. In DNA, the CDR3 is TGTGCCACCCGGGTCGGCTCCAACCAGTACGAGCAGTACTTC. Translating it yields CATRVGSNQYEQYF.

The rearrangement joins TRBV19 to TRBJ1-5; 8 bases are a match to TRBD1. V trimming: 6 bases; J trimming: 3 bases; junction bases outside the gene matches: 10. The germline gives CDR1 LNHDA, CDR2 SQIVND (reference sequence). This CDR3 spans 16 amino acids. CDR3 protein: CASSLGQGPYNQPQHF. CDR3 bases: TGTGCCAGTAGCCTCGGACAGGGCCCGTACAATCAGCCCCAGCATTTT.

The chain recombines TRBV19 with TRBJ1-1; 7 bases are shared with TRBD1. With 4 bases clipped from V and 0 bases from J, the junction kept 8 bases outside the gene matches. The CDR3 sequence is 16 residues long. Germline V gene sequence: CDR1 LNHDA, CDR2 SQIVND (reference sequence). Written as DNA, the CDR3 is TGTGCCAGTAGTACCCGGACAGGCAGAATGAACACTGAAGCTTTCTTT. It translates to CASSTRTGRMNTEAFF.

This chain's CDR3 is CASSPLDSYNSPLHF. Here the CDR3 DNA reads TGTGCCAGCAGCCCACTTGACTCCTATAATTCACCCCTCCACTTT. The chain uses TRBV28 and TRBJ1-6; D remains unclear. Germline assignment: CDR1 MDHEN and CDR2 SYDVKM. Between the trimmed V and J ends, which lost 6 bases and 0 bases, there was a span of 9 bases. This CDR3 has 15 residues.

This clone has a single count. The CDR3 loop reads CASSNLAVNTGELFF. CDR3 DNA sequence: TGTGCCAGCAGCAATCTAGCGGTTAACACCGGGGAGCTGTTTTTT. V and J are TRBV7-2 and TRBJ2-2; 7 bases map to TRBD2. The germline CDR1 and CDR2 sequences are SGHTA and FQGNSA. CDR3 length: 15 amino acids. V shed 5 bases, J shed 2 bases, and the junction held 5 bases outside the gene matches.

A note on this clone: The sample contains more than one DNA sequence encoding this CDR3. The chain links TRBV19 to TRBJ2-7; 9 positions match TRBD2. CDR1 LNHDA and CDR2 SQIVND come from the germline V gene (reference sequence). J was trimmed by 2 bases and V by 7 bases; bases with no gene match: 6. The CDR3 loop spans 14 amino acids. CDR3 nucleotides: TGTGCCAGTACCCCAGCGGGAGGTACCTACGAGCAGTACTTC. It encodes CASTPAGGTYEQYF.

This clone occurred a few times. The V call is TRBV25-1, the J call TRBJ2-7; 9 positions match TRBD1. V lost 3 bases to trimming and J lost 5 bases; unmatched junction nucleotides: 11. CDR1 is MGHDK and CDR2 is SYGVNS in the germline V gene. The CDR3 covers 16 residues. The CDR3 DNA reads as TGTGCCAGCAGTGACCCTTCCCTAGGACAGGGGAACGAGCAGTACTTC. Amino acid sequence: CASSDPSLGQGNEQYF.

The chain employs TRBV28 and TRBJ2-4; D might be TRBD1 (6 bases). Trimming removed 5 bases from V and 9 bases from J, with 14 bases in between. The CDR3 is 13 amino acids. CDR1 is MDHEN, CDR2 SYDVKM, per germline. CDR3: CASSITGLSIQYF. As DNA, the CDR3 is TGTGCCAGCAGTATCACAGGGCTGAGCATTCAGTACTTC. Variable domain in full (rest from reference TRBV28 and TRBJ2-4): DVKVTQSSRYLVKRTGEKVFLECVQDMDHENMFWYRQDPGLGLRLIYFSYDVKMKEKGDIPEGYSVSREKKERFSLILESASTNQTSMYLCASSITGLSIQYFGAGTRLSVL.

V gene TRBV5-5 combines with J gene TRBJ1-5; no firm D call. The germline CDR1 and CDR2 sequences are SGHKS and YYEKEE (reference sequence). The CDR3 length is 12 residues. V was cut by 2 bases and J by 4 bases, with 4 bases left in between. CDR3 bases: TGTGCCAGCAGCTTAGCAAATCAGCCCCAGCATTTT. It codes for CASSLANQPQHF.

The J gene is TRBJ2-7, the V gene TRBV4-1; TRBD2 matches at 7 bases. CDR1 and CDR2 from the germline V gene are MGHRA and YSYEKL. The CDR3 length is 16 residues. The J segment lost 1 base and the V segment lost 1 base, leaving 7 bases of the junction unmatched. CDR3 region: CASSQGEGGPSYEQYF. CDR3 in DNA: TGCGCCAGCAGCCAAGGTGAGGGAGGGCCGTCCTACGAGCAGTACTTC.

The V call is TRBV23-1, the J call TRBJ2-1, with D possibly being TRBD1 (6 bases). TRBV23-1 is placed among ORFs of uncertain function. The CDR3 spans 15 residues. V was pared by 7 bases and J by 3 bases, with 16 bases between. CDR3 residues: CASTERQGHYNEQFF. DNA of the CDR3: TGCGCCAGCACCGAACGGCAGGGGCACTACAATGAGCAGTTCTTC.

CDR3 region: CASSYDRLVTYEQYF. CDR3 DNA: TGTGCCAGCAGTTACGACAGGCTGGTAACCTACGAGCAGTACTTC. The chain recombines TRBV6-5 with TRBJ2-7, with TRBD1 as a possible D gene (6 bases). Trimming stripped 2 bases from V and 2 bases from J, with 13 bases between. The germline CDR1 and CDR2 sequences are MNHEY and SVGAGI. The CDR3 is 15 residues long.

A few counts support this clone. The gene calls are TRBV6-1 and TRBJ2-3; a weak D match, TRBD2 (6 bases). The V end was cut by 2 bases, the J end by 4 bases, with 16 bases between. The CDR3 extends over 16 amino acids. The germline CDR1 and CDR2 sequences are MNHNS and SASEGT. The DNA of the CDR3 is TGTGCCAGCAGTGAAAGACGAACTAGCTGGGCAGATACGCAGTATTTT. Translating gives CASSERRTSWADTQYF.

The V call is TRBV28, the J call TRBJ2-6; D possibly corresponds to TRBD2 (6 bases). V dropped 7 bases and J dropped 0 bases, with 19 bases sitting between them. This CDR3 comprises 18 residues. Germline V gene data show CDR1 as MDHEN and CDR2 as SYDVKM. The CDR3 bases are TGTGCCAGCACCGTAGGAGGGGCACTCACCTCTGGGGCCAACGTCCTGACTTTC. Encoded protein: CASTVGGALTSGANVLTF.